The 5 T cell receptor beta chains reported below all come from one sample, sequenced in a study of metastatic and nonmetastatic thyroid tumors. No treatment of any kind had been given to any patient before thyroid surgery. TCRdb reprocessed the PCR reads via MiXCR. The sample yields more than 20,000 clones, around 13% seen once. Sequences were obtained from blood. The origin of the receptors is a female donor with papillary thyroid cancer or a benign thyroid nodule (not recorded which). Some clones in this sample may be carry-over from other donors' samples.

This clone was found many times. The V call is TRBV7-8, the J call TRBJ2-7, with D tentatively TRBD2 (7 bases). The CDR3 loop spans 16 amino acids. Trimming left V 4 bases short and J 4 bases short, with 20 bases between. Germline CDR1 is SGHVS and CDR2 is FQNEAQ. The CDR3 DNA reads TGTGCCAGCAGCTCCCGGAGGGGGGGCCTTACTTACGAGCAGTACTTC. It yields the protein CASSSRRGGLTYEQYF.

This clone was detected a few times. This sequence may be a read error, since a much larger clone differs from it by one base. The sample has other DNA sequences that encode this CDR3 too. The rearrangement uses TRBV20-1 and TRBJ1-5; TRBD1 is a possible D gene (5 bases). The germline V and J ends were trimmed by 3 bases and 6 bases, with 15 bases remaining between them. The germline gives CDR1 DFQATT, CDR2 SNEGSKA (reference sequence). This CDR3 spans 14 amino acids. In nucleotides, the CDR3 is TGCAGTGCTAGTAACGAGGGTCAGGGTCAGCCCCAGCATTTT. It is translated as CSASNEGQGQPQHF.

This clone showed up many times. The sample holds other DNA sequences that translate to the same CDR3. The chain recombines TRBV19 with TRBJ1-5; D call uncertain. The CDR3 runs 13 residues. The germline CDR1 and CDR2 sequences are LNHDA and SQIVND (reference sequence). Trimming shortened V by 5 bases and J by 4 bases, and 9 bases separated the two germline ends. Here the CDR3 reads CASSSRVNQPQHF. The DNA of the CDR3 is TGTGCCAGTAGTTCTCGTGTTAATCAGCCCCAGCATTTT. Full variable domain (outside the CDR3, taken from reference TRBV19 and TRBJ1-5): DGGITQSPKYLFRKEGQNVTLSCEQNLNHDAMYWYRQDPGQGLRLIYYSQIVNDFQKGDIAEGYSVSREKKESFPLTVTSAQKNPTAFYLCASSSRVNQPQHFGDGTRLSIL.

DNA for the CDR3: TGCGCCAGCAGCCAAGATACAGAGGGAGGGAGGTACGAGCAGTACTTC. It specifies CASSQDTEGGRYEQYF. The chain combines TRBV4-1 with TRBJ2-7; 7 bases align to TRBD2. After removal of 0 bases from V and 4 bases from J, the junction contained 9 bases not matched to a gene. This CDR3 region has 16 residues. Germline V lookup: CDR1 MGHRA, CDR2 YSYEKL.

This clone appeared many times. The chain links TRBV12-5 to TRBJ2-2, with 7 positions matching TRBD2. Trimming cost V 5 bases and J 2 bases; bases outside gene matches: 5. The CDR3 loop spans 15 amino acids. Germline values: CDR1 LGHNT, CDR2 FRNRAP. For the CDR3, the DNA is TGTGCTAGTGGTGGGGGGGGGGAAAACACCGGGGAGCTGTTTTTT. This translates into CASGGGGENTGELFF.